This passage covers 8 T cell receptor beta chains from one sample sequenced in a study of T cell responses to AZD1222 COVID-19 vaccine. Libraries were prepared by immunoSEQ multiplex PCR; TCRdb keeps only in-frame clonotypes and omits some of them. This sample has more than 95,000 clones, with 70% to 90% found just once. The sample here was peripheral blood, taken on day 0 of MenACWY control vaccination. The receptors originated from an adult in good health.

The V call is TRBV10-1, the J call TRBJ2-3; tentative D call: TRBD1 (5 bases). V dropped 5 bases and J dropped 6 bases, with 15 bases sitting between them. The germline CDR1 and CDR2 sequences are WNHNN and SYGVQD (reference sequence). The CDR3 is made up of 14 amino acids. CDR3 sequence reads: CASSSREGADTQYF. In nucleotides, the CDR3 is TGCGCCAGCAGTTCCCGAGAAGGGGCGGATACGCAGTATTTT.

This chain uses TRBV28 with TRBJ2-7; D is ambiguous. CDR1 MDHEN and CDR2 SYDVKM come from the germline V gene. Trimming shortened V by 5 bases and J by 3 bases, and 11 bases separated the two germline ends. The CDR3 is 13 residues long. The CDR3 region has the DNA TGTGCCAGCAGTCTAAGTACATACTACGAGCAGTACTTC. Encoded protein: CASSLSTYYEQYF.

The chain uses TRBV4-3 and TRBJ1-2, with D uncertain. The CDR3 consists of 15 residues. V was clipped by 2 bases and J by 4 bases, with 14 bases between them. Germline assignment: CDR1 LGHNA and CDR2 YSLEER. Here the CDR3 DNA reads TGCGCCAGCAGCCAAATGGGCGGAGGACGCTATGGCTACACCTTC. It translates to CASSQMGGGRYGYTF.

V usage is TRBV27 and J usage is TRBJ1-2; tentatively, D is TRBD1 (6 bases). V gave up 3 bases and J gave up 6 bases, with 17 bases separating them. The CDR3 is made up of 15 amino acids. Germline assignment: CDR1 MNHEY and CDR2 SMNVEV (reference sequence). CDR3 sequence reads: CASSFSRPGDNGYTF. CDR3 nucleotide sequence: TGTGCCAGCAGTTTTAGTAGGCCAGGGGATAATGGCTACACCTTC.

This clone has only one observation. The chain links TRBV6-5 to TRBJ1-1; 9 positions match TRBD1. The V gene's germline CDR1 is MNHEY and CDR2 SVGAGI. Losses at the gene ends were 11 bases for V and 2 bases for J; bases not matched to a gene: 12. The CDR3 extends over 15 amino acids. The CDR3 nucleotides are TGTGCCTGCAAACGGACAGGGGTCCACAACACTGAAGCTTTCTTT. This codes for CACKRTGVHNTEAFF.

This chain links TRBV23-1 with TRBJ1-6; TRBD1 agrees at 10 bases. TRBV23-1 is given ORF status, its function remaining uncertain. J gave up 9 bases and V 2 bases, and 7 bases lay outside the gene matches. This CDR3 spans 16 amino acids. DNA for the CDR3: TGCGCCAGCAGTCAAGGAGGACAGGGGGAAGGTTCACCCCTCCACTTT. Residues: CASSQGGQGEGSPLHF.

The V call is TRBV9, the J call TRBJ2-4; 12 bases fit TRBD1. Germline assignment: CDR1 SGDLS and CDR2 YYNGEE. V lost 5 bases and J lost 6; bases outside the gene matches: 6. This CDR3 has 15 amino acids. The DNA of the CDR3 is TGTGCCAGCAGTGTGGGACAGGGGGCTCTAAACATTCAGTACTTC. Amino acid sequence: CASSVGQGALNIQYF.

This clone was seen a single time. The V call is TRBV5-6, the J call TRBJ1-3; the D is unclear. V lost 1 base and J lost 0, with 5 bases in between. The CDR3 covers 14 residues. The germline CDR1 and CDR2 sequences are SGHDT and YYEEEE. The CDR3 region has the DNA TGTGCCAGCAGCTTGCGGAGCTCTGGAAACACCATATATTTT. Encoded protein: CASSLRSSGNTIYF.